The 10 T cell receptor beta chains listed next were all sequenced from one sample in a study of metastatic and nonmetastatic thyroid tumors. Each patient went into thyroid surgery without having received any treatment. MiXCR was used by TCRdb to re-call the PCR reads. Of 50,000 to 60,000 clones in the sample, roughly a sixth were seen once. The sequencing sample was made of blood. Receptors originate from a female donor with papillary thyroid cancer or a benign thyroid nodule (not recorded which). Some clones in this sample may be carry-over from other donors' samples.

This clone was seen ten or more times. The chain has TRBV6-5 and TRBJ2-3; D gene unclear. CDR1 MNHEY and CDR2 SVGAGI come from the germline V gene. V lost 2 bases, J lost 3 bases, and 21 bases lay in between. The CDR3 has 18 amino acids. The CDR3 sequence is CASSYEVIGSWATDTQYF. CDR3 nucleotides: TGTGCCAGCAGTTACGAGGTTATTGGGTCCTGGGCAACAGATACGCAGTATTTT.

The sample holds a few counts of this clone. Compared with germline, one end of the junction differs, possibly owing to a read error. Other nucleotide sequences in the sample specify the same CDR3. This sequence joins TRBV30 and TRBJ2-2; 8 bases are a match to TRBD2. The CDR3 length is 17 residues. Germline V gene lookup returns CDR1 GTSNPN and CDR2 SVGIG (reference sequence). In nucleotides, the CDR3 is TGTGCCCGGAGTAGGGCCAGCGGGAGTCTCAGAACCGGGGAGCTGTTCTTT. Protein sequence: CARSRASGSLRTGELFF.

The chain has TRBV30 and TRBJ2-1; D tentatively reads TRBD1 or TRBD2 (6 bases each). Germline CDR1 reads GTSNPN; CDR2 reads SVGIG (reference sequence). V shed 8 bases and J shed 6 bases, with 20 bases lying between them. The CDR3 is 14 residues long. CDR3 protein: CARMNAGHRNEQFF. CDR3 sequence (DNA): TGTGCCCGGATGAATGCGGGACATCGCAATGAGCAGTTCTTC.

This clone was counted at least ten times. This chain connects TRBV20-1 to TRBJ2-5; 8 bases line up with TRBD2. The germline gives CDR1 DFQATT, CDR2 SNEGSKA (reference sequence). Unmatched junction bases numbered 9, after V lost 0 bases and J lost 6 bases. The CDR3 consists of 15 residues. CDR3 bases: TGCAGTGCTAGAGACGGGAGGGGGTTGAGGAAGACCCAGTACTTC. Translated: CSARDGRGLRKTQYF.

There are a few counts of this clone. This may be a read error, as it is one base from a much larger clone. The V gene is TRBV20-1, the J gene TRBJ2-1; tentatively, D is TRBD1 (7 bases). CDR3 length: 14 amino acids. The germline gives CDR1 DFQATT, CDR2 SNEGSKA (reference sequence). The CDR3 region is CSTSNRGAYNEQFF. The CDR3 nucleotides are TGCAGTACTAGCAACAGGGGTGCCTACAATGAGCAGTTCTTC.

This clone was observed many times. The V gene is TRBV5-1, the J gene TRBJ2-5; D is ambiguous. The CDR3 extends over 15 amino acids. CDR1 is SGHRS, CDR2 YFSETQ, per germline. The V end was cut by 1 base, the J end by 4 bases, with 14 bases between. CDR3 loop: CASSLMGQSRETQYF. In nucleotides, the CDR3 is TGCGCCAGCAGCTTGATGGGCCAGTCTCGAGAGACCCAGTACTTC.

V usage is TRBV30 and J usage is TRBJ2-1, with 12 bases fitting TRBD2. Trimming at V came to 3 bases and at J to 8 bases, leaving 5 bases not matched to a gene. CDR1 and CDR2 (germline): GTSNPN, SVGIG (reference sequence). The CDR3 length is 14 residues. The CDR3 spells CAWSPSGRGYEQFF. Here the CDR3 DNA reads TGTGCCTGGAGCCCTAGCGGGAGGGGTTATGAGCAGTTCTTC.

The sample holds many counts of this clone. The J gene is TRBJ1-5, the V gene TRBV4-1; D is uncertain. Trimming pared 1 base from V and 4 bases from J, leaving 14 bases between. Germline V lookup: CDR1 MGHRA, CDR2 YSYEKL. This CDR3 contains 16 residues. CDR3 nucleotides: TGCGCCAGCAGCCAAGTCGATATGGTGGAAAATCAGCCCCAGCATTTT. Encoded protein: CASSQVDMVENQPQHF.

This clone has at least ten counts. This rearrangement joins TRBV10-1 to TRBJ2-3, with D perhaps TRBD2 (6 bases). The CDR3 covers 15 residues. V shed 3 bases and J shed 2 bases, with 12 bases lying between them. Germline CDR1 and CDR2: WNHNN and SYGVQD (reference sequence). The CDR3 loop is CASSDDAGPTDTQYF. Written as DNA, the CDR3 is TGCGCCAGCAGTGATGATGCGGGGCCCACAGATACGCAGTATTTT.

Ten or more counts support this clone. The chain links TRBV20-1 to TRBJ1-1; D is perhaps TRBD1 (6 bases). Trimming shortened V by 0 bases and J by 10 bases, and 12 bases separated the two germline ends. The CDR3 spans 12 residues. Germline V gene sequence: CDR1 DFQATT, CDR2 SNEGSKA (reference sequence). The CDR3 bases are TGCAGTGCTAGAGAAAAGGGGGTTAGAGCTTTCTTT. Translated: CSAREKGVRAFF.